This T cell receptor beta chain was recovered during a study of CD8 T cells in ankylosing spondylitis. Using its own MiXCR run on the 5' RACE reads, TCRdb lists one record per CDR3 protein. The sample has about 240,000 distinct CDR3 sequences; 20% to 30% are singletons. In its sample, this clonotype was seen many times. Specimen: blood, either unsorted or a sorted T cell fraction (not recorded which). The source of this sequence is a male donor with ankylosing spondylitis or in good health (not recorded which).

The CDR3 DNA reads TGTGCCAGCTCACCACCGGATCTCCCCACTGAAGCTTTCTTT. Translating gives CASSPPDLPTEAFF. The chain uses TRBV18 and TRBJ1-1; unclear D gene. Germline V lookup: CDR1 KGHSH, CDR2 LQKENI. CDR3 size: 14 residues. V was shortened by 0 bases and J by 4 bases, with 9 bases between the two germline ends.